One and the same sample provided the 2 T cell receptor beta chains below, sequenced in a study of blood T cell repertoires in COVID-19. Produced via immunoSEQ multiplex PCR; TCRdb's table is partial and in-frame only. The sample includes just over 150,000 clones, about 80% of them seen just once. Sequencing used peripheral blood. The receptors derive from a woman between 40 and 50 years old with COVID-19, enrolled during active disease.

The V call is TRBV27, the J call TRBJ2-5; TRBD2 matches 9 bases. This CDR3 spans 18 amino acids. V shed 5 bases and J 2 bases; nucleotides not matched to a gene: 15. Germline CDR1 is MNHEY and CDR2 is SMNVEV (reference sequence). As DNA, the CDR3 is TGTGCCAGCAGTCCCCACTGGGACAGCGGGGGGCCGCAAGAGACCCAGTACTTC. Its translation: CASSPHWDSGGPQETQYF.

The rearrangement uses TRBV7-9 and TRBJ1-1; D not certain. This CDR3 contains 14 residues. The V gene's germline CDR1 is SEHNR and CDR2 FQNEAQ (reference sequence). Deletions cut 0 bases from V and 6 bases from J, with 11 bases between. Written as DNA, the CDR3 is TGTGCCAGCAGCTTAGCGCTTGGAGGCGCTGAAGCTTTCTTT. The encoded protein is CASSLALGGAEAFF.